This TCR beta chain came from a study of blood T cell repertoires in COVID-19. Background on the study: Material from acute and convalescent COVID-19 was sourced from the United States, Italy and Spain. From T cells, B-cell-depleted T cells, or PBMCs came the material, which was cDNA or gDNA.

In the source study's methods: From reference gene primer amplification, estimates of nucleated cell counts were derived. Only in-frame clones appear in the TCRdb table, and some are missing; sequencing was by immunoSEQ multiplex PCR. That table furnishes V, J and clone size, whereas the DNA furnished D and trimming. The sample comprises 120,000 to 150,000 clones, over 80% of which are singletons, and 6% to 7% rests with the top ten. The receptor's source is a man aged 80 or over with acute or convalescent COVID-19. The material sequenced was peripheral blood.

The CDR3 DNA reads TGTGCCAGCAGCTTAGATCCGCTGGCGGGGGAGGTAGCAGATACGCAGTATTTT. Translated: CASSLDPLAGEVADTQYF. The genes are TRBV11-3 and TRBJ2-3; 7 nucleotides agree with TRBD2. Trimming took 0 bases from V and 4 from J; bases not matched to a gene: 13. This CDR3 spans 18 amino acids. Per germline, CDR1 SGHNT and CDR2 YENEEA.